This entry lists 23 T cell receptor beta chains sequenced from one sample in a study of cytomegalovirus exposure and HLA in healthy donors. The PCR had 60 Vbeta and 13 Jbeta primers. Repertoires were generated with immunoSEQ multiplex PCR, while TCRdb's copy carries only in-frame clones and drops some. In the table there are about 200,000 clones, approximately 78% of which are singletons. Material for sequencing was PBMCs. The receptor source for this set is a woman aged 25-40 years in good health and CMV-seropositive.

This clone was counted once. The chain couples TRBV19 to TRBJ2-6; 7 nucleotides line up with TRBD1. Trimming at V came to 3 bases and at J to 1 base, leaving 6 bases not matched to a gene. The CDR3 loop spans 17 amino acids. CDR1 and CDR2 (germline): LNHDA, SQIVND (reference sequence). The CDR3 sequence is CASSIETGQSGANVLTF. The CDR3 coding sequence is TGTGCCAGTAGTATTGAGACAGGGCAATCTGGGGCCAACGTCCTGACTTTC.

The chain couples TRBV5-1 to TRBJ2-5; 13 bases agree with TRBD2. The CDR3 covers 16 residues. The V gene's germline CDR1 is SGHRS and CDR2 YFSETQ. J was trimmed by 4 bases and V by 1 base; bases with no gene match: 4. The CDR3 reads CASSLRWTSGGETQYF. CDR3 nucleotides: TGCGCCAGCAGCTTGAGGTGGACTAGCGGGGGAGAGACCCAGTACTTC. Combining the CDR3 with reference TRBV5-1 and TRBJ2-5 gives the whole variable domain KAGVTQTPRYLIKTRGQQVTLSCSPISGHRSVSWYQQTPGQGLQFLFEYFSETQRNKGNFPGRFSGRQFSNSRSEMNVSTLELGDSALYLCASSLRWTSGGETQYFGPGTRLLVL.

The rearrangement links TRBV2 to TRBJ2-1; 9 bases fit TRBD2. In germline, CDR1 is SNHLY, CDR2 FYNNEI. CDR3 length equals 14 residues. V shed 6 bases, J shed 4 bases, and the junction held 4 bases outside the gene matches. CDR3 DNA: TGTGCCAGCAGGAGCGGGAGGAATTACAATGAGCAGTTCTTC. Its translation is CASRSGRNYNEQFF.

Written as DNA, the CDR3 is TGTGCCAGCAGCTTAGCCAACTCTGGAAACACCATATATTTT. Translated, it gives CASSLANSGNTIYF. This sequence joins TRBV7-2 and TRBJ1-3; D uncertain. Germline V CDR1 and CDR2: SGHTA, FQGNSA. This CDR3 has 14 amino acids. Deletions cut 0 bases from V and 0 bases from J, with 3 bases between.

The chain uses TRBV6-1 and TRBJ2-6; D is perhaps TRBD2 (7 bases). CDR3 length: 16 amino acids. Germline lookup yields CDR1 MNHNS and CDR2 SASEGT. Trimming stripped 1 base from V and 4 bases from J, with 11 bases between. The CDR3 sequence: CASSEGAGAGANVLTF. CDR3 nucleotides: TGTGCCAGCAGTGAAGGGGCGGGGGCGGGGGCCAACGTCCTGACTTTC.

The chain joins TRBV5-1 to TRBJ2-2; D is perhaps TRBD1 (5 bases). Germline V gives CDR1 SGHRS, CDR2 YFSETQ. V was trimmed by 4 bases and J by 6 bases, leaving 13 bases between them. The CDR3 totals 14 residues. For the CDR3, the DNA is TGCGCCAGCAGCGGAACAGGTTTATCCGGGGAGCTGTTTTTT. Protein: CASSGTGLSGELFF.

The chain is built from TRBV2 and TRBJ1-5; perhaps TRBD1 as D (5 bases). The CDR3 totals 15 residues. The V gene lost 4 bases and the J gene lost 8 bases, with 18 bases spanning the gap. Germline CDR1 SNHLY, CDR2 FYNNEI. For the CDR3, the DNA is TGTGCCAGCAGTGCTGGGACTCCGGAAGGTAAGCCCCAGCATTTT. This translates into CASSAGTPEGKPQHF.

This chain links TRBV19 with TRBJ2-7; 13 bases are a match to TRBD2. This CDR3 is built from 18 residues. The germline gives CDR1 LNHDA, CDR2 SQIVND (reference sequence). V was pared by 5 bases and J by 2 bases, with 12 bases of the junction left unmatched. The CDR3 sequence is CASSSGTSGTTPTYEQYF. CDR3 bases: TGTGCCAGTAGTTCCGGGACTAGCGGGACTACACCGACCTACGAGCAGTACTTC.

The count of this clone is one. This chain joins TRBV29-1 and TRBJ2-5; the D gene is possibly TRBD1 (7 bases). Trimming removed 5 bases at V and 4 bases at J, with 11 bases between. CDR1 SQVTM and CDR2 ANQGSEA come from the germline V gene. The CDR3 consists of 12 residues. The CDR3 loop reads CSVRQGGETQYF. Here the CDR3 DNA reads TGCAGCGTTAGGCAGGGGGGAGAGACCCAGTACTTC.

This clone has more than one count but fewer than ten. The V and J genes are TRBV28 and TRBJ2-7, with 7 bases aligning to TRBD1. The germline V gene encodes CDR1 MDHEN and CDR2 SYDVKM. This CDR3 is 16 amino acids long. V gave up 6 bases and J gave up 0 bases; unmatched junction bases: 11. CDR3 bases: TGTGCCAGCAGGGCCGCCGGGACAGAGAGCTCCTACGAGCAGTACTTC. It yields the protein CASRAAGTESSYEQYF.

The CDR3 protein is CATSRGSEAYEQYF. The CDR3 DNA sequence: TGTGCCACCAGCAGAGGGTCGGAGGCCTACGAGCAGTACTTC. The chain couples TRBV15 to TRBJ2-7; perhaps TRBD2 as D (5 bases). Germline V gives CDR1 LNHNV, CDR2 YYDKDF (reference sequence). The V gene lost 1 base and the J gene lost 2 bases, with 9 bases spanning the gap. The CDR3 loop spans 14 amino acids.

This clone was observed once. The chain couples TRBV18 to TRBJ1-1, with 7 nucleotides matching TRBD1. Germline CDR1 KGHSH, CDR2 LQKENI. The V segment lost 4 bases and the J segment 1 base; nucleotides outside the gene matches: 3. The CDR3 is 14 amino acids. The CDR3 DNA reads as TGTGCCAGCTCACGCGGACAGGCGAACACTGAAGCTTTCTTT. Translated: CASSRGQANTEAFF. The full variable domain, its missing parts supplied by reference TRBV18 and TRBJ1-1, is NAGVMQNPRHLVRRRGQEARLRCSPMKGHSHVYWYRQLPEEGLKFMVYLQKENIIDESGMPKERFSAEFPKEGPSILRIQQVVRGDSAAYFCASSRGQANTEAFFGQGTRLTVV.

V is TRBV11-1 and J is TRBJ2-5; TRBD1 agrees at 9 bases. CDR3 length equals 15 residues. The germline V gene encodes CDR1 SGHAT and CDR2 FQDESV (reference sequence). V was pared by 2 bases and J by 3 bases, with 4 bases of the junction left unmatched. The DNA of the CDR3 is TGTGCCAGCAGCTTAACCCGGGACAGGGAAGAGACCCAGTACTTC. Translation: CASSLTRDREETQYF.

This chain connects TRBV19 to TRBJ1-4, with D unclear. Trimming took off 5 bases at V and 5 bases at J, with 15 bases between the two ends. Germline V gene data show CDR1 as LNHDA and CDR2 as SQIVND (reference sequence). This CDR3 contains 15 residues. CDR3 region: CASSPGLTLNEKLFF. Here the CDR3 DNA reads TGTGCCAGTAGTCCGGGTTTAACATTAAATGAAAAACTGTTTTTT.

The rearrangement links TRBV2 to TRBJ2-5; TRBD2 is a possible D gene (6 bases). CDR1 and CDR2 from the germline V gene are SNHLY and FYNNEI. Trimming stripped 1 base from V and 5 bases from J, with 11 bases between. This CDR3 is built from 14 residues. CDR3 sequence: CASSEGRDQETQYF. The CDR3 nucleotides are TGTGCCAGCAGTGAAGGGAGGGATCAGGAGACCCAGTACTTC.

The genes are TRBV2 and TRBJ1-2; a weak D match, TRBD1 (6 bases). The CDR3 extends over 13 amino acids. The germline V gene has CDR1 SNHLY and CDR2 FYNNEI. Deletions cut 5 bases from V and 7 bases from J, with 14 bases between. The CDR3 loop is CASSPGTNLGYTF. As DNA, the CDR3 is TGTGCCAGCAGTCCAGGGACAAACCTTGGCTACACCTTC. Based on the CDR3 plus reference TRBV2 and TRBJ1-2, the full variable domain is EPEVTQTPSHQVTQMGQEVILRCVPISNHLYFYWYRQILGQKVEFLVSFYNNEISEKSEIFDDQFSVERPDGSNFTLKIRSTKLEDSAMYFCASSPGTNLGYTFGSGTRLTVV.

CDR3 in DNA: TGTGCCAGCAGCTTACAGCAAGAGACCCAGTACTTC. Translated: CASSLQQETQYF. The chain combines TRBV7-6 with TRBJ2-5; D is unresolved. Germline loops: CDR1 SGHVS, CDR2 FNYEAQ. The V end was cut by 2 bases, the J end by 2 bases, with 3 bases between. This CDR3 comprises 12 residues.

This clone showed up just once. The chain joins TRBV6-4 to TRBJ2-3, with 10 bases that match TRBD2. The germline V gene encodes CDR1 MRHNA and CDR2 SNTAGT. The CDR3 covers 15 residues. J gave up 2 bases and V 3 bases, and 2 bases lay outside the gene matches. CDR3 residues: CASSELAGDTDTQYF. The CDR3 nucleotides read TGTGCCAGCAGTGAGCTAGCGGGAGACACAGATACGCAGTATTTT.

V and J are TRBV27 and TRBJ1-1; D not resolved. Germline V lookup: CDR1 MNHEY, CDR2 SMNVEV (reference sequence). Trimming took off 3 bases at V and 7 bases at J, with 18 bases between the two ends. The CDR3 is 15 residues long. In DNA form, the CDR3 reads TGTGCCAGCAGTTTCGTTGTCAGGTGGTCTGTTGAAGCTTTCTTT. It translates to CASSFVVRWSVEAFF.

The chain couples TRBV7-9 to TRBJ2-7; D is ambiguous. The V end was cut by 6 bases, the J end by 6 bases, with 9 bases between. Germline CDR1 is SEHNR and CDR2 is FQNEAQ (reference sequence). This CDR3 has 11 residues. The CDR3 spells CASSIDTEQYF. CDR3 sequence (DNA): TGTGCCAGCAGTATAGATACCGAGCAGTACTTC.

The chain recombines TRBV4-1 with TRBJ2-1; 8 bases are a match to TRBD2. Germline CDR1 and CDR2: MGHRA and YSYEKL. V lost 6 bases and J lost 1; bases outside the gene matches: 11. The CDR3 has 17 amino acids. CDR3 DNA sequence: TGCGCCAGCAGTCCGAGGCGGGCGGGAGGTTCCTACAATGAGCAGTTCTTC. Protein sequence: CASSPRRAGGSYNEQFF.

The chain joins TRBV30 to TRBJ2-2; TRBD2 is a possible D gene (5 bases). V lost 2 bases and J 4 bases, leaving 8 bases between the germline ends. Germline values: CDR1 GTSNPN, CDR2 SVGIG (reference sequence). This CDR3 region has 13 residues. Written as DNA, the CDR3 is TGTGCCTGGAGTAGGGAGTTCACCGGGGAGCTGTTTTTT. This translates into CAWSREFTGELFF.

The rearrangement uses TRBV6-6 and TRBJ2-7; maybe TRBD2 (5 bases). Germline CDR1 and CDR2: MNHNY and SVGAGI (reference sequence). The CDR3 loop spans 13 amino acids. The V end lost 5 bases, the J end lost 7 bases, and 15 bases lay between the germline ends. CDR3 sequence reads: CASSPKLTGEQYF. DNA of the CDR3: TGTGCCAGCAGTCCCAAGCTCACGGGGGAGCAGTACTTC.